Shown below are 19 T cell receptor beta chains from a single sample sequenced in a study of tumor and adjacent non-tumor tissue in lung cancer. A modified ARM-PCR protocol with three rounds of nested PCR amplified TCRbeta. TCRdb redid the calling of the multiplex PCR reads with MiXCR, one entry per CDR3 protein. The sample contains 65,000 to 95,000 distinct CDR3 sequences, roughly 80% of which appear only once. RNA was extracted from bulk tissue without any cell sorting. Material for sequencing was lung tumor tissue. Source of these receptors: a woman between 50 and 59 years old with non-small cell lung cancer.

As regards this clonotype: The junction departs from the called germline gene at one end, perhaps through a read error. The rearrangement uses TRBV11-3 and TRBJ2-3; D remains unclear. This CDR3 contains 14 residues. Per germline, CDR1 SGHNT and CDR2 YENEEA. CDR3 loop: CASSLEPGTDMQYF. CDR3 coding DNA: TGTGCCAGCAGCTTAGAGCCCGGCACAGATATGCAGTATTTT.

This clonotype is labeled as medium-sized. The CDR3 DNA follows: TGCAGCGTCATCAGAGACAATGAGCAGTTCTTC. Residues: CSVIRDNEQFF. The chain combines TRBV29-1 with TRBJ2-1; the D is unclear. This CDR3 region has 11 residues. The germline gives CDR1 SQVTM, CDR2 ANQGSEA. V dropped 6 bases and J dropped 5 bases, with 8 bases sitting between them.

This clonotype was counted a single time. V gene TRBV20-1 combines with J gene TRBJ2-3; 8 bases fit TRBD2. The germline V gene encodes CDR1 DFQATT and CDR2 SNEGSKA (reference sequence). The CDR3 runs to 14 residues. J was trimmed by 5 bases and V by 5 bases; bases with no gene match: 9. The CDR3 sequence: CSASLSGGIDTQYF. DNA of the CDR3: TGCAGTGCTTCATTGAGCGGGGGCATAGATACGCAGTATTTT.

The sample holds many counts of this clonotype. The rearrangement links TRBV4-3 to TRBJ2-1; D remains ambiguous. Trimming cost V 1 base and J 9 bases, with 13 bases left between them. CDR1 is LGHNA, CDR2 YSLEER, per germline. CDR3 length: 14 amino acids. In DNA form, the CDR3 reads TGCGCCAGCAGCCAAGCCGTTTTAGGTGGTGAGCAGTTCTTC. It is translated as CASSQAVLGGEQFF.

The J gene is TRBJ2-7, the V gene TRBV28; D is undetermined. The DNA matches TRBJ2-1 better at its end, which makes the J call doubtful. Germline CDR1 reads MDHEN; CDR2 reads SYDVKM. The CDR3 runs 14 residues. CDR3 residues: CASSLNKGRYEQFF. The CDR3, as DNA: TGTGCCAGCAGTTTAAACAAGGGCAGGTACGAGCAGTTCTTC.

With respect to this clonotype: The DNA is omitted, as the CDR3 cannot be located on it reliably, and the CDR3 follows TCRdb's listing. The J gene is TRBJ1-2, the V gene TRBV4-2; TRBD1, the table's D call, was not compared with the DNA. CDR1 LGHNA and CDR2 YNFKEQ come from the germline V gene. The CDR3 totals 12 residues, both ends included. CDR3 residues: CATPPGDYGCTF.

The rearrangement joins TRBV28 to TRBJ2-1; no firm D call. Between the trimmed V and J ends, which lost 8 bases and 3 bases, there was a span of 5 bases. The V gene's germline CDR1 is MDHEN and CDR2 SYDVKM. CDR3 size: 11 residues. CDR3 in DNA: TGTGCCAGCGGCAACTACAATGAGCAGTTCTTC. Translation gives CASGNYNEQFF.

In the case of this clonotype: The junction differs from germline at one of its ends, possibly a read error. The V call is TRBV6-5, the J call TRBJ1-4, with a possible D match to TRBD1 (6 bases). The CDR3 extends over 16 amino acids. Germline V gene data show CDR1 as MNHEY and CDR2 as SVGAGI. The CDR3 sequence is CGSRDRTVPTNEKLFF. CDR3 DNA: TGTGGCAGCAGGGACCGGACAGTGCCAACTAATGAAAAACTGTTTTTT.

With regard to this clonotype: Likely a read error: the CDR3 ends without its conserved phenylalanine or tryptophan. The DNA is omitted, as the CDR3 cannot be located on it reliably, and the CDR3 follows TCRdb's listing. The chain carries TRBV6-2 or TRBV6-3 and TRBJ2-3; the listed D gene, TRBD2, was not tested against the DNA. Germline V gene lookup returns CDR1 MNHEY and CDR2 SVGEGT. The CDR3 has 16 amino acids, counting both end residues. CDR3 sequence: CGSSYGFGGSTDTQYS.

The chain joins TRBV4-1 to TRBJ2-5, with TRBD2 as a possible D gene (5 bases). The V and J ends lost 2 bases and 4 bases respectively, with 11 bases between them. There are 14 residues in the CDR3. Germline lookup yields CDR1 MGHRA and CDR2 YSYEKL. For the CDR3, the DNA is TGCGCCAGCAGCCAACTTGGAGAGGGAGAGACCCAGTACTTC. Translating gives CASSQLGEGETQYF.

The V call is TRBV12-3 or TRBV12-4, the J call TRBJ2-3; D is unresolved. This CDR3 region has 12 residues. CDR3 sequence (DNA): TGTGTCACCAGTTTAAACACAGATACGCAGTATTTT. Amino acid sequence: CVTSLNTDTQYF.

In its sample, this clonotype was seen once. The chain recombines TRBV28 with TRBJ1-5; D may be TRBD1 (6 bases). The CDR3 spans 16 residues. Germline V gene lookup returns CDR1 MDHEN and CDR2 SYDVKM. V was clipped by 3 bases and J by 2 bases, with 14 bases between them. The CDR3 nucleotides are TGTGCCAGCAGTTTGGGGGGAGGGGGTGGCAATCAGCCCCAGCATTTT. The encoded protein is CASSLGGGGGNQPQHF.

Notes on this clonotype: Relative to the germline gene, one junction end is altered; a read error may explain this. The rearrangement joins TRBV11-2 to TRBJ2-5; perhaps TRBD2 as D (5 bases). There are 11 residues in the CDR3. CDR1 and CDR2 (germline): SGHAT, FQNNGV. The CDR3 DNA reads as TGCGCCAGCAGCTTGGGAGAGACCCAGGACTTC. Protein sequence: CASSLGETQDF.

Points on this clonotype: At one of its ends the junction is not consistent with the germline gene, which may arise from a read error. The genes are TRBV11-2 and TRBJ2-1, with 7 bases identical to TRBD2. This CDR3 comprises 17 residues. In germline, CDR1 is SGHAT, CDR2 FQNNGV. DNA for the CDR3: TGTACCAGCACCCCAGAGGGCGGGGGAAGCTCCTGCAATATGCAGTTCTTC. This sequence encodes CTSTPEGGGSSCNMQFF.

This clonotype was detected only a few times. A read error may produce the germline difference seen at one junction end. This sequence joins TRBV20-1 and TRBJ2-1; 10 bases match TRBD1. Per the germline V gene, CDR1 is DFQATT and CDR2 is SNEGSKA (reference sequence). The CDR3 has 16 residues. The CDR3 spells CSVRDQGTGVDNEQFF. For the CDR3, the DNA is TGTAGTGTTAGAGATCAGGGGACAGGGGTCGACAATGAGCAGTTCTTC.

On this clonotype: The final CDR3 position lacks the conserved phenylalanine or tryptophan, pointing to a likely read error. The DNA is left out, because the CDR3 cannot be placed on it with certainty; the CDR3 is given as TCRdb lists it. The CDR3 loop is CASSRDLSMNTEALL. The chain employs TRBV11-2 and TRBJ1-1; TRBD1, the table's D call, was not compared with the DNA. The CDR3 totals 15 residues, both ends included. The germline gives CDR1 SGHAT, CDR2 FQNNGV.

Note on this clonotype: One end of the junction varies from germline; a read error may be responsible. The V call is TRBV5-6, the J call TRBJ1-4; D is perhaps TRBD1 (5 bases). The CDR3 length is 14 residues. In germline, CDR1 is SGHDT, CDR2 YYEEEE. This CDR3 is CANSLGGSSEKLFF. DNA of the CDR3: TGCGCCAACAGCCTGGGGGGAAGCAGCGAAAAACTGTTTTTT.

This clonotype appeared a few times. Relative to the germline gene, one junction end is altered; a read error may explain this. The chain joins TRBV4-2 to TRBJ2-3; D gene ambiguous. Looked up from germline, CDR1 is LGHNA and CDR2 is YNFKEQ. This CDR3 contains 16 residues. CDR3 sequence (DNA): TGTGTCAGCAGTAACGATCTCGAGAGAGCGACAGATACGCAGTATTTT. Protein sequence: CVSSNDLERATDTQYF.

CDR3 residues: CSATWSSASRSVSRNEQFF. CDR3 DNA sequence: TGCAGTGCTACTTGGAGCTCGGCTAGCAGGAGCGTGTCTCGCAATGAGCAGTTCTTC. The genes are TRBV20-1 and TRBJ2-1, with D possibly being TRBD2 (5 bases). The CDR3 runs 19 residues. The germline CDR1 and CDR2 sequences are DFQATT and SNEGSKA (reference sequence). Trimming removed 4 bases from V and 6 bases from J, with 31 bases in between.